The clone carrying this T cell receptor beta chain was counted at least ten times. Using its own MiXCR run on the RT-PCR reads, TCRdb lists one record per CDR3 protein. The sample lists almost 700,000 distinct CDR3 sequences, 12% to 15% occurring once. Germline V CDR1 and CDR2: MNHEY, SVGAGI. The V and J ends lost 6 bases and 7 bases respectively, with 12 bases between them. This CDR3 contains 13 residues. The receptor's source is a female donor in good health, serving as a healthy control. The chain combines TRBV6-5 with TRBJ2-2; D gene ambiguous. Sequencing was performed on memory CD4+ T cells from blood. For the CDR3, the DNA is TGTGCCAGCAGAGATCGAAGTATCGGGGAGCTGTTTTTT. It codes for CASRDRSIGELFF.